A selection of T cell receptor beta chains follows, all from one sample in a study of blood T cell repertoires in COVID-19. Here immunoSEQ multiplex PCR was the method, and the copy in TCRdb shows in-frame clones only, minus some. The table records around 210,000 clones, over 60% of them present only once. Sequencing was done on a sample of peripheral blood. The source is a woman between 65 and 79 years old with acute or convalescent COVID-19. Each CDR3 is given with its conserved first and last residue. Fields, in order: J gene, D gene, clone size, V gene, CDR3 protein, CDR3 DNA. A D gene is named only where the DNA matches it firmly. Only some rows state a clone size, as once, few, many or a class for expanded clones.

TRBJ2-5	TRBD1	-	TRBV15	CATRRGQGIGETQYF	TGTGCCACCAGGCGAGGACAGGGGATCGGAGAGACCCAGTACTTC
TRBJ2-3	-	-	TRBV24-1	CATSEGSADTQYF	TGTGCCACCAGTGAGGGTAGCGCAGATACGCAGTATTTT
TRBJ1-3	-	-	TRBV28	CASSFPDRDTIYF	TGTGCCAGCAGTTTCCCTGATCGGGACACCATATATTTT
TRBJ1-4	-	-	TRBV2	CAGGRRGEKLFF	TGTGCCGGTGGGCGCCGGGGTGAAAAACTGTTTTTT
TRBJ2-7	-	-	TRBV9	CASSVAQDFGSEQYF	TGTGCCAGCAGCGTAGCTCAGGACTTCGGAAGCGAGCAGTACTTC
TRBJ2-7	-	-	TRBV2	CASNFLGTTSYEQYF	TGTGCCAGCAATTTTTTAGGGACAACCTCCTACGAGCAGTACTTC
TRBJ2-1	-	-	TRBV5-4	CASSPSGAGSYEQFF	TGTGCCAGCAGCCCCTCAGGGGCAGGTAGCTATGAGCAGTTCTTC
TRBJ2-1	TRBD2	-	TRBV3-1/TRBV3-2	CASSPAGTSGRGTYNEQFF	TGTGCCAGCAGCCCCGCCGGGACTAGCGGGAGGGGCACCTACAATGAGCAGTTCTTC
TRBJ2-7	TRBD1	-	TRBV5-1	CASSVRQGAGSYEQYF	TGCGCCAGCAGCGTACGACAGGGGGCCGGTTCGTACGAGCAGTACTTC
TRBJ2-3	-	few	TRBV24-1	CATSDFAVGDTQYF	TGTGCCACCAGTGATTTTGCGGTTGGAGATACGCAGTATTTT
TRBJ1-5	TRBD1	-	TRBV5-1	CASSLSGQGNQPQHF	TGCGCCAGCAGCTTGTCGGGACAGGGTAATCAGCCCCAGCATTTT
TRBJ2-7	-	-	TRBV18	CASSPGTRGYEQYF	TGTGCCAGCTCACCTGGGACACGCGGTTACGAGCAGTACTTC
TRBJ2-7	-	-	TRBV28	CASSLAFSYEQYF	TGTGCCAGCAGTTTAGCGTTCTCCTACGAGCAGTACTTC
TRBJ1-1	-	-	TRBV18	CASSLDTNTEAFF	TGTGCCAGCTCCCTCGACACGAACACTGAAGCTTTCTTT
TRBJ2-3	TRBD2	once	TRBV11-3	CASSLGMASGITDTQYF	TGTGCCAGCAGCTTAGGAATGGCTAGCGGAATCACAGATACGCAGTATTTT
TRBJ1-4	TRBD1	-	TRBV28	CASRPDRVLINEKLFF	TGTGCCAGCAGACCGGACAGGGTCCTAATTAATGAAAAACTGTTTTTT
TRBJ2-7	-	-	TRBV2	CASSSIAYEQYF	TGTGCCAGCAGCTCTATAGCGTACGAGCAGTACTTC
TRBJ2-4	TRBD2	-	TRBV14	CASSSTSGMLKNIQYF	TGTGCCAGCAGCTCGACTAGCGGGATGTTAAAAAACATTCAGTACTTC
TRBJ2-1	-	-	TRBV6-5	CASRTQTYNEQFF	TGTGCCAGCAGGACACAGACCTACAATGAGCAGTTCTTC
TRBJ2-1	-	-	TRBV7-2	CASSLPRGHNEQFF	TGTGCCAGCAGCTTACCAAGAGGCCACAATGAGCAGTTCTTC
TRBJ2-2	TRBD2	-	TRBV27	CASSPTSGSNTGELFF	TGTGCCAGCAGTCCGACTAGCGGGAGTAACACCGGGGAGCTGTTTTTT
TRBJ2-5	-	-	TRBV5-7	CASSLKAQGEETQYF	TGTGCCAGCAGCTTGAAGGCCCAGGGTGAAGAGACCCAGTACTTC
TRBJ2-7	-	-	TRBV12-3/TRBV12-4	CASSLQDSYEQYF	TGTGCCAGCAGTTTACAGGACTCCTACGAGCAGTACTTC
TRBJ2-4	TRBD1	once	TRBV7-2	CASSLGTASNIQYF	TGTGCCAGCAGCCTCGGGACAGCTTCAAACATTCAGTACTTC
TRBJ2-5	TRBD1	-	TRBV5-1	CASSLGGTGPGQETQYF	TGCGCCAGCAGCTTGGGTGGGACAGGGCCTGGGCAAGAGACCCAGTACTTC
TRBJ1-2	-	many	TRBV14	CASSQTGRAGGYTF	TGTGCCAGCAGTCAAACAGGGAGGGCGGGAGGCTACACCTTC
TRBJ2-1	TRBD2	few	TRBV5-8	CASSLRRLADNEQFF	TGTGCCAGCAGCTTGAGAAGACTAGCGGACAATGAGCAGTTCTTC
TRBJ2-7	TRBD1	-	TRBV10-3	CAISLPGTASYEQYF	TGTGCCATCAGTCTCCCCGGGACAGCATCCTACGAGCAGTACTTC
TRBJ2-7	TRBD1	-	TRBV10-3	CAISDGTVSYEQYF	TGTGCCATCAGTGACGGGACAGTCTCCTACGAGCAGTACTTC
TRBJ2-1	TRBD2	once	TRBV7-2	CASSPRVREGVGEQFF	TGTGCCAGCAGCCCCAGGGTGCGGGAGGGCGTTGGCGAGCAGTTCTTC
TRBJ2-1	TRBD2	-	TRBV5-1	CASSLTSGRAGNEQFF	TGCGCCAGCAGCTTGACTAGCGGGAGGGCCGGAAATGAGCAGTTCTTC
TRBJ2-5	TRBD2	-	TRBV7-2	CASSLARLAAIQETQYF	TGTGCCAGCAGCTTAGCGCGGCTAGCGGCAATCCAAGAGACCCAGTACTTC
TRBJ2-7	-	-	TRBV29-1	CSAVRGNHEQYF	TGCAGCGCAGTACGAGGGAACCACGAGCAGTACTTC
TRBJ1-1	TRBD1	once	TRBV29-1	CSADRGPEAFF	TGCAGCGCCGATAGGGGGCCTGAAGCTTTCTTT
TRBJ2-1	-	-	TRBV28	CASSLRQVGHNEQFF	TGTGCCAGCAGTCTCCGACAGGTCGGCCACAATGAGCAGTTCTTC
TRBJ2-1	TRBD1	few	TRBV3-1/TRBV3-2	CASSHAGQGYNEQFF	TGTGCCAGCAGCCACGCGGGACAGGGTTACAATGAGCAGTTCTTC
TRBJ2-2	TRBD2	-	TRBV27	CASSFWTSGSGTGELFF	TGTGCCAGCAGTTTCTGGACTAGCGGGAGTGGCACCGGGGAGCTGTTTTTT
TRBJ2-2	-	-	TRBV5-1	CARSEGGTASTGELFF	TGCGCCCGCAGCGAGGGGGGGACGGCGAGTACCGGGGAGCTGTTTTTT
TRBJ2-4	-	few	TRBV28	CASRGAEFLAKNIQYF	TGTGCCAGCAGAGGGGCTGAATTCCTAGCCAAAAACATTCAGTACTTC
TRBJ2-2	-	few	TRBV24-1	CATSAGMWGGELFF	TGTGCCACCAGTGCAGGGATGTGGGGCGGGGAGCTGTTTTTT
TRBJ2-7	TRBD2	-	TRBV28	CASSPNLGTSGYEQYF	TGTGCCAGCAGTCCAAACCTAGGGACTAGCGGCTACGAGCAGTACTTC
TRBJ1-2	TRBD1	-	TRBV6-5	CASTATGAGSGYTF	TGTGCCAGCACAGCGACAGGGGCGGGGAGCGGCTACACCTTC
TRBJ1-6	-	once	TRBV7-3	CASSLKSILAGEGYNSPLHF	TGTGCCAGCAGCTTAAAGTCAATTCTGGCAGGGGAAGGGTATAATTCACCCCTCCACTTT
TRBJ1-2	TRBD1	-	TRBV2	CASIGTASGYGYTF	TGTGCCAGCATCGGGACAGCCTCGGGCTATGGCTACACCTTC
TRBJ1-3	-	-	TRBV3-1/TRBV3-2	CASSHAGRGNTIYF	TGTGCCAGCAGCCATGCAGGGAGGGGAAACACCATATATTTT
TRBJ2-7	-	-	TRBV11-2	CASSRSYEQYF	TGTGCCAGCAGCCGTTCCTACGAGCAGTACTTC
TRBJ1-2	-	-	TRBV15	CATSIGGNYGYTF	TGTGCCACCAGCATTGGGGGGAACTATGGCTACACCTTC
TRBJ2-4	TRBD1	-	TRBV6-5	CASSSGQGSIQYF	TGTGCCAGCAGTTCCGGACAGGGAAGCATTCAGTACTTC
TRBJ2-2	-	-	TRBV5-1	CASSFDGSTGELFF	TGCGCCAGCAGCTTCGATGGTAGCACCGGGGAGCTGTTTTTT
TRBJ1-5	-	-	TRBV24-1	CATSGMSEGNQPQHF	TGTGCCACCAGTGGTATGTCAGAGGGCAATCAGCCCCAGCATTTT
TRBJ2-7	TRBD1	-	TRBV5-1	CASSLGDRDREQYF	TGCGCCAGCAGCTTGGGGGACAGGGATCGGGAGCAGTACTTC
TRBJ2-7	TRBD1	-	TRBV28	CASSLVRPQGEYF	TGTGCCAGCAGCCTGGTACGTCCACAGGGGGAGTACTTC
TRBJ2-3	-	-	TRBV2	CASSGGQYTQYF	TGTGCCAGCAGTGGTGGACAGTATACGCAGTATTTT
TRBJ1-4	TRBD1	few	TRBV2	CASSDPGQGREKLFF	TGTGCCAGCAGCGACCCGGGACAGGGACGTGAAAAACTGTTTTTT
TRBJ1-1	-	-	TRBV6-5	CASRTEYTEAFF	TGTGCCAGCAGGACAGAGTACACTGAAGCTTTCTTT
TRBJ2-1	-	-	TRBV5-1	CASSPNEHEQFF	TGCGCCAGCAGCCCGAACGAGCATGAGCAGTTCTTC
TRBJ2-3	-	-	TRBV10-3	CAISEGLEADTQYF	TGTGCCATCAGTGAGGGTCTGGAGGCAGATACGCAGTATTTT
TRBJ1-2	TRBD1	few	TRBV28	CASSLIISRDSHRGYTF	TGTGCCAGCAGTCTAATCATCTCCCGGGACAGCCATAGGGGCTACACCTTC